The 15 T cell receptor beta chains presented below share a single source sample, sequenced in a study of identical twins. TCRdb re-derived calls from the 5' RACE reads in MiXCR, one entry per CDR3 protein. The sample records 1.5 million to 2 million distinct CDR3 sequences, around a third being singletons. The sample was cord blood. These receptors originate from a newborn girl in good health.

The chain links TRBV6-6 to TRBJ2-3; the D is unclear. CDR1 is MNHNY and CDR2 is SVGAGI in the germline V gene (reference sequence). This CDR3 has 14 amino acids. The ends were cut back, 3 bases at V and 3 bases at J, with 10 bases in the middle. DNA for the CDR3: TGTGCCAGCAGTTATTCCCCCCAGACAGATACGCAGTATTTT. This encodes CASSYSPQTDTQYF.

The count of this clonotype is one. This sequence joins TRBV20-1 and TRBJ1-2, with D possibly being TRBD1 (6 bases). The CDR3 has 15 amino acids. The germline V gene encodes CDR1 DFQATT and CDR2 SNEGSKA (reference sequence). Deletions cut 0 bases from V and 3 bases from J, with 14 bases between. Here the CDR3 DNA reads TGCAGTGCTAGAGATCCGACGTACAGGGACTATGGCTACACCTTC. This codes for CSARDPTYRDYGYTF.

In this sample, this clonotype turned up a few times. The chain joins TRBV10-3 to TRBJ1-3; TRBD1 matches 8 bases. V was pared by 5 bases and J by 0 bases, with 6 bases of the junction left unmatched. The CDR3 extends over 16 amino acids. CDR1 ENHRY and CDR2 SYGVKD come from the germline V gene. The CDR3 sequence is CAISPGQAFSGNTIYF. The CDR3 DNA is TGTGCCATCAGTCCGGGACAGGCCTTCTCTGGAAACACCATATATTTT.

This clonotype showed up many times. The V and J genes are TRBV9 and TRBJ2-7, with TRBD2 matching 10 bases. The CDR3 length is 14 residues. Germline V lookup: CDR1 SGDLS, CDR2 YYNGEE. The J segment lost 0 bases and the V segment lost 3 bases, leaving 0 bases of the junction unmatched. Here the CDR3 reads CASSASGGSYEQYF. The CDR3 coding sequence is TGTGCCAGCAGCGCTAGCGGGGGCTCCTACGAGCAGTACTTC.

Here the CDR3 DNA reads TGCGCCAGCAGCTTGGTTGGAGGTCTTAGCACAGATACGCAGTATTTT. Protein: CASSLVGGLSTDTQYF. The chain couples TRBV5-1 to TRBJ2-3; tentatively, D is TRBD2 (5 bases). V was clipped by 0 bases and J by 0 bases, with 11 bases between them. Germline CDR1 and CDR2: SGHRS and YFSETQ. The CDR3 is 16 residues long.

In its sample, this clonotype was seen a few times. The chain recombines TRBV29-1 with TRBJ1-3; D not certain. The germline gives CDR1 SQVTM, CDR2 ANQGSEA. The CDR3 has 11 amino acids. Trimming left V 3 bases short and J 4 bases short, with 4 bases between. CDR3 bases: TGCAGCGTTGACCGGGGAAACACCATATATTTT. Translating gives CSVDRGNTIYF.

V is TRBV11-2 and J is TRBJ2-7; D is perhaps TRBD2 (5 bases). V was cut by 5 bases and J by 3 bases, with 14 bases left in between. Germline CDR1 is SGHAT and CDR2 is FQNNGV. CDR3 length: 14 amino acids. The CDR3 is CASSRWRLDYEQYF. CDR3 sequence (DNA): TGTGCCAGCAGCCGTTGGAGGCTAGACTACGAGCAGTACTTC. The whole variable domain, remainder taken from reference TRBV11-2 and TRBJ2-7, is EAGVAQSPRYKIIEKRQSVAFWCNPISGHATLYWYQQILGQGPKLLIQFQNNGVVDDSQLPKDRFSAERLKGVDSTLKIQPAKLEDSAVYLCASSRWRLDYEQYFGPGTRLTVT.

This chain uses TRBV20-1 with TRBJ1-1; 7 bases are shared with TRBD1. CDR1 is DFQATT and CDR2 is SNEGSKA in the germline V gene (reference sequence). The CDR3 loop spans 17 amino acids. Germline trimming cut 0 bases from V and 0 bases from J; bases unmatched to any gene: 10. This CDR3 is CSARERDRQLLNTEAFF. The CDR3 coding sequence is TGCAGTGCTAGAGAGAGGGACAGACAGTTATTGAACACTGAAGCTTTCTTT.

This clonotype was observed a handful of times. The V gene is TRBV2, the J gene TRBJ2-1; a weak D match, TRBD1 (5 bases). Germline-derived CDR1 and CDR2 are SNHLY and FYNNEI. Trimming removed 6 bases at V and 8 bases at J, with 17 bases between. This CDR3 is 14 amino acids long. DNA for the CDR3: TGTGCCAGCAGGGGGCTAAAAGGAAGAGATGAGCAGTTCTTC. Its translation: CASRGLKGRDEQFF.

This clonotype was found a few times. The rearrangement joins TRBV2 to TRBJ2-5; D possibly uses TRBD1 or TRBD2 (6 bases each). Germline V CDR1 and CDR2: SNHLY, FYNNEI. Trimming removed 4 bases at V and 5 bases at J, with 29 bases between. This CDR3 region has 19 residues. The CDR3 here is CASSAHQPTRWGACETQYF. CDR3 in DNA: TGTGCCAGCAGTGCCCACCAACCGACTAGGTGGGGGGCGTGCGAGACCCAGTACTTC.

At least ten counts were recorded for this clonotype. J is TRBJ2-2 and V is TRBV6-5; D is uncertain. The V gene's germline CDR1 is MNHEY and CDR2 SVGAGI. The CDR3 sequence is 11 residues long. Trimming removed 6 bases at V and 3 bases at J, with 2 bases between. The CDR3 nucleotides read TGTGCCAGCAGCCACACCGGGGAGCTGTTTTTT. Protein: CASSHTGELFF.

This clonotype has a handful of counts. The chain links TRBV20-1 to TRBJ2-5; 7 bases fit TRBD1. Trimming at V came to 4 bases and at J to 1 base, leaving 6 bases not matched to a gene. CDR3 length: 14 residues. Germline CDR1 reads DFQATT; CDR2 reads SNEGSKA (reference sequence). The chain's CDR3 is CSAKRTGAQETQYF. The CDR3 bases are TGCAGTGCTAAGAGGACAGGCGCCCAAGAGACCCAGTACTTC.

The chain recombines TRBV5-1 with TRBJ2-7, with D perhaps matching TRBD1 (8 bases). V lost 2 bases and J 11 bases, leaving 20 bases between the germline ends. CDR3 length: 14 amino acids. Germline loops: CDR1 SGHRS, CDR2 YFSETQ. For the CDR3, the DNA is TGCGCCAGCAGCTTAGGGACAGGCAGCCGGGAGGAGTACTTC. Translation gives CASSLGTGSREEYF.

The chain links TRBV30 to TRBJ2-5, with 9 positions matching TRBD1. The V gene end was trimmed by 1 base and the J gene end by 4 bases; junction bases not matched to a gene: 7. Looked up from germline, CDR1 is GTSNPN and CDR2 is SVGIG (reference sequence). This CDR3 is built from 15 residues. The CDR3 loop reads CAWSEGQGGSETQYF. CDR3 DNA sequence: TGTGCCTGGAGTGAGGGACAGGGAGGGTCAGAGACCCAGTACTTC.

This CDR3 is CSAREGGGWGKLFF. The CDR3 DNA sequence: TGCAGTGCTAGAGAAGGGGGGGGGTGGGGAAAACTGTTTTTT. This chain uses TRBV20-1 with TRBJ1-4; perhaps TRBD1 as D (6 bases). Trimming shortened V by 0 bases and J by 10 bases, and 15 bases separated the two germline ends. The CDR3 length is 14 residues. The germline V gene encodes CDR1 DFQATT and CDR2 SNEGSKA (reference sequence).